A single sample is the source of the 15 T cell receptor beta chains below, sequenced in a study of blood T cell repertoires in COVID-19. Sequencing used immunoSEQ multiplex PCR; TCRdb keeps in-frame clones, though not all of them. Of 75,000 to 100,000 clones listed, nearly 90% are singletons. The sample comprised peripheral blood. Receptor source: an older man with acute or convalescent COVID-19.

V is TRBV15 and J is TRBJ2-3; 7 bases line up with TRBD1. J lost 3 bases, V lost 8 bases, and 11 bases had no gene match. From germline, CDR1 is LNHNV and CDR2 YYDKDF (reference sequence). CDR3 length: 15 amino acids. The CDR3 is CATGINPGGTDTQYF. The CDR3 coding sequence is TGTGCCACCGGCATTAACCCAGGGGGAACAGATACGCAGTATTTT.

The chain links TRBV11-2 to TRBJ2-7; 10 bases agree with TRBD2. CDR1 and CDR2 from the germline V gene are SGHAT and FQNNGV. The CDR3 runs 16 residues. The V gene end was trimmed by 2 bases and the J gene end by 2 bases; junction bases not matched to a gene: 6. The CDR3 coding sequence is TGTGCCAGCAGCTTACCCCTAGCGGGGGAACCCTACGAGCAGTACTTC. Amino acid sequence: CASSLPLAGEPYEQYF.

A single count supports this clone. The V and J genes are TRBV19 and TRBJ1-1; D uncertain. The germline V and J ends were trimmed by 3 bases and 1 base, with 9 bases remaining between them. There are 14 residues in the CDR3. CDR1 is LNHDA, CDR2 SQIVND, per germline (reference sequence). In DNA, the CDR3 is TGTGCCAGTAGTATTGACAACAGGAACACTGAAGCTTTCTTT. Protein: CASSIDNRNTEAFF. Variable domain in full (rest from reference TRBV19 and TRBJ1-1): DGGITQSPKYLFRKEGQNVTLSCEQNLNHDAMYWYRQDPGQGLRLIYYSQIVNDFQKGDIAEGYSVSREKKESFPLTVTSAQKNPTAFYLCASSIDNRNTEAFFGQGTRLTVV.

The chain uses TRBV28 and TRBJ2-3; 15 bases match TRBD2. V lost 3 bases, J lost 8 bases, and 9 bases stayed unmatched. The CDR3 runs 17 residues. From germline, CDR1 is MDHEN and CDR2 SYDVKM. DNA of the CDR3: TGTGCCAGCAGTTTCGACGGACTAGCGGGGGGGGCGGCTACGCAGTATTTT. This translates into CASSFDGLAGGAATQYF.

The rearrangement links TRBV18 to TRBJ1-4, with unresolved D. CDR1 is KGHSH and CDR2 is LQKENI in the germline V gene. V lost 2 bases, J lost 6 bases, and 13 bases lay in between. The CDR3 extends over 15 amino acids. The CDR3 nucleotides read TGTGCCAGCTCACCAGAGCAGGCAGTGGATGAAAAACTGTTTTTT. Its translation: CASSPEQAVDEKLFF.

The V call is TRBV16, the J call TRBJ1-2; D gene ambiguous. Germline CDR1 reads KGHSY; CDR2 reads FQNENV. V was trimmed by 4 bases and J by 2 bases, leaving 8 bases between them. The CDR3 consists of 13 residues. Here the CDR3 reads CASSLGVNYGYTF. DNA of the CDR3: TGTGCCAGCAGCCTCGGGGTGAACTATGGCTACACCTTC.

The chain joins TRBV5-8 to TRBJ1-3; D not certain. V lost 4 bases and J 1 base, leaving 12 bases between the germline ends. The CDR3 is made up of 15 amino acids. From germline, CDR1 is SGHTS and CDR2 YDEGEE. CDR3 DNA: TGTGCCAGCAGCCCGGCGGTACGGTCTGGAAACACCATATATTTT. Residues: CASSPAVRSGNTIYF.

CDR3 DNA sequence: TGTGCCAGCAGCTTTTTGGGGAGATCTAGCACAGATACGCAGTATTTT. Its protein product is CASSFLGRSSTDTQYF. The chain joins TRBV7-9 to TRBJ2-3, with D possibly matching TRBD2 (5 bases). The germline V gene has CDR1 SEHNR and CDR2 FQNEAQ (reference sequence). The CDR3 sequence is 16 residues long. V gave up 3 bases and J gave up 0 bases, with 13 bases separating them.

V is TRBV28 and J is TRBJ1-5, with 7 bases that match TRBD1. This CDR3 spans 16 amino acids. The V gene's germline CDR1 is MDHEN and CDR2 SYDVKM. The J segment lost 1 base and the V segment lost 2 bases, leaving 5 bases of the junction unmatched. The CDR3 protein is CASSLGGGWSNQPQHF. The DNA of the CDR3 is TGTGCCAGCAGTTTAGGAGGGGGCTGGAGCAATCAGCCCCAGCATTTT. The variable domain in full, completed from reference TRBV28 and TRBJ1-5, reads DVKVTQSSRYLVKRTGEKVFLECVQDMDHENMFWYRQDPGLGLRLIYFSYDVKMKEKGDIPEGYSVSREKKERFSLILESASTNQTSMYLCASSLGGGWSNQPQHFGDGTRLSIL.

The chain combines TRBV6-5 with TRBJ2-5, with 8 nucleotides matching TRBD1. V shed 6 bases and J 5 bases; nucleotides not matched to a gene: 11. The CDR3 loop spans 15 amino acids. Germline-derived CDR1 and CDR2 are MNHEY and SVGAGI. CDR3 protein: CASSTTGAMGETQYF. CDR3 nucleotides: TGTGCCAGCAGCACGACAGGGGCGATGGGGGAGACCCAGTACTTC.

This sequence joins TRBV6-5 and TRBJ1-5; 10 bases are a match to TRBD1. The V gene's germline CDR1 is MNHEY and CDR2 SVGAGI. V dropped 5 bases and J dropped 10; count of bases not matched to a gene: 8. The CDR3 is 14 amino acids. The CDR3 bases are TGTGCCAGCAGTCCCACGACAGGGGGCCCCCCCCAGCATTTT. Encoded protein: CASSPTTGGPPQHF.

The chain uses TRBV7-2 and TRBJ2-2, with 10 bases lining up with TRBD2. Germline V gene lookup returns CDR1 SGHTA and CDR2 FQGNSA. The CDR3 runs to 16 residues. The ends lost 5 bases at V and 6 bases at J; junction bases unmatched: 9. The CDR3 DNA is TGTGCCAGCAGCCCGCCTAGCGGGGGCCCGCCCGGGGAGCTGTTTTTT. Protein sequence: CASSPPSGGPPGELFF.

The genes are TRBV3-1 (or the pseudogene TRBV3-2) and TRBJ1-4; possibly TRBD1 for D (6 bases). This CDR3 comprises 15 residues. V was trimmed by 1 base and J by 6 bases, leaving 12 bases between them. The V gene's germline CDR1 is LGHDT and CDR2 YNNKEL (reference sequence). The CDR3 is CASSQGTVIHEKLFF. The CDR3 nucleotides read TGTGCCAGCAGCCAAGGGACAGTGATTCATGAAAAACTGTTTTTT.

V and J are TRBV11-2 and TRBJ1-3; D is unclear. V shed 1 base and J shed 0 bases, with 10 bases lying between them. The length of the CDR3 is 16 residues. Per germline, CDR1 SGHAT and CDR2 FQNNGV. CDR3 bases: TGTGCCAGCAGCTTAGGGTCCGTCGGCTCTGGAAACACCATATATTTT. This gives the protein CASSLGSVGSGNTIYF.

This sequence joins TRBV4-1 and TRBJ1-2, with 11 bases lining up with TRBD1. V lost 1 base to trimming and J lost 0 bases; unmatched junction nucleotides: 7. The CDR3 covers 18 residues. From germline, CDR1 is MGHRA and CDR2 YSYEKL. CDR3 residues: CASSQVGTGGLSNYGYTF. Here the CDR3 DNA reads TGCGCCAGCAGCCAAGTCGGGACAGGGGGTCTTTCTAACTATGGCTACACCTTC.